One and the same sample provided the 15 T cell receptor beta chains below, sequenced in a study of vaccination effects on CD4 cells after COVID-19. Antigen-specific CD4+ T cells expanded by the ViraFEST assay with viral peptide pools were then sequenced. Having been cultured for 9 to 11 days, the cells underwent CD4+ T cell isolation. BNT162b2 vaccine or mRNA-1273 vaccine was given to participants in two doses. Sequenced by immunoSEQ multiplex PCR; TCRdb stores in-frame clones only, minus some. This sample carries around 65,000 clones, less than 80% of them seen once, and the ten largest clones take around 1.2%. These receptors lack a known antigen. The sequencing used CD4+ T cells from PBMCs cultured with HCoV-229E spike peptides, collected after COVID-19 vaccination. Receptors originate from a human donor who received a COVID-19 vaccine.

The chain carries TRBV4-2 and TRBJ1-2, with D perhaps TRBD1 (5 bases). The CDR3 runs to 15 residues. The ends were cut back, 0 bases at V and 4 bases at J, with 12 bases in the middle. Germline V gene lookup returns CDR1 LGHNA and CDR2 YNFKEQ. This CDR3 is CASSQDLRGAYGYTF. CDR3 nucleotide sequence: TGTGCCAGCAGCCAAGATCTGAGGGGCGCCTATGGCTACACCTTC.

This clone was picked up a small number of times. V and J are TRBV25-1 and TRBJ1-1; D remains ambiguous. This CDR3 comprises 12 residues. V lost 6 bases and J 7 bases, leaving 12 bases between the germline ends. CDR1 MGHDK and CDR2 SYGVNS come from the germline V gene. The CDR3 loop reads CASRDNSFEAFF. In DNA form, the CDR3 reads TGTGCCAGCAGAGACAACAGTTTTGAAGCTTTCTTT.

The chain links TRBV15 to TRBJ1-5; no reliable D call. The CDR3 covers 14 residues. V gave up 0 bases and J gave up 2 bases, with 5 bases separating them. Germline V lookup: CDR1 LNHNV, CDR2 YYDKDF (reference sequence). The CDR3 bases are TGTGCCACCAGCAGAGATGGAGGCAATCAGCCCCAGCATTTT. This translates into CATSRDGGNQPQHF. The full variable domain, its missing parts supplied by reference TRBV15 and TRBJ1-5, is DAMVIQNPRYQVTQFGKPVTLSCSQTLNHNVMYWYQQKSSQAPKLLFHYYDKDFNNEADTPDNFQSRRPNTSFCFLDIRSPGLGDTAMYLCATSRDGGNQPQHFGDGTRLSIL.

V is TRBV18 and J is TRBJ1-5; D ambiguous. V lost 5 bases, J lost 4 bases, and 15 bases lay in between. CDR1 is KGHSH, CDR2 LQKENI, per germline. This CDR3 contains 15 residues. In DNA form, the CDR3 reads TGTGCCAGCTCAGAGAACGGCGGGGAAAATCAGCCCCAGCATTTT. Its translation: CASSENGGENQPQHF.

This clone was found a few times. V gene TRBV6-5 combines with J gene TRBJ1-1, with D hard to call. Between the trimmed V and J ends, which lost 6 bases and 2 bases, there was a span of 13 bases. The CDR3 covers 14 residues. Germline loops: CDR1 MNHEY, CDR2 SVGAGI. The DNA of the CDR3 is TGTGCCAGCAGGACAAGGACGGAAAACACTGAAGCTTTCTTT. This translates into CASRTRTENTEAFF.

This clone is a singleton in its sample. The CDR3 bases are TGTGCCTGCTCCCTTGGGACAGGGTCTTACAATGAGCAGTTCTTC. It specifies CACSLGTGSYNEQFF. This sequence joins TRBV30 and TRBJ2-1, with 9 bases that match TRBD1. Trimming removed 6 bases from V and 4 bases from J; junction bases left unmatched: 10. Germline CDR1 and CDR2: GTSNPN and SVGIG (reference sequence). This CDR3 region has 15 residues. Complete variable domain (other parts from reference TRBV30 and TRBJ2-1): SQTIHQWPATLVQPVGSPLSLECTVEGTSNPNLYWYRQAAGRGLQLLFYSVGIGQISSEVPQNLSASRPQDRQFILSSKKLLLSDSGFYLCACSLGTGSYNEQFFGPGTRLTVL.

J is TRBJ1-6 and V is TRBV2; the D is unclear. The CDR3 runs to 15 residues. V was cut by 7 bases and J by 5 bases, with 15 bases left in between. The V gene's germline CDR1 is SNHLY and CDR2 FYNNEI. The chain's CDR3 is CASKMRVPNNSPLHF. The CDR3 DNA sequence: TGTGCCAGCAAGATGAGGGTGCCCAATAATTCACCCCTCCACTTT.

The chain recombines TRBV11-1 with TRBJ2-1, with 11 positions matching TRBD2. V dropped 2 bases and J dropped 8; count of bases not matched to a gene: 5. The CDR3 has 15 amino acids. CDR1 and CDR2 from the germline V gene are SGHAT and FQDESV (reference sequence). This chain's CDR3 is CASSLNSGGADEQFF. DNA of the CDR3: TGTGCCAGCAGCTTAAATAGCGGGGGGGCCGATGAGCAGTTCTTC.

The chain joins TRBV10-2 to TRBJ1-2; D perhaps matches TRBD1 (6 bases). This CDR3 has 17 amino acids. With 4 bases removed from V and 3 bases from J, the gap between germline ends came to 21 bases. Germline V gene data show CDR1 as WSHSY and CDR2 as SAAADI. As DNA, the CDR3 is TGCGCCAGCAGTGGGGTCGTCGGGGAGGGGGTACACTATGGCTACACCTTC. Its translation is CASSGVVGEGVHYGYTF.

This chain connects TRBV20-1 to TRBJ1-2; 7 bases are a match to TRBD1. Per germline, CDR1 DFQATT and CDR2 SNEGSKA (reference sequence). Germline trimming cut 3 bases from V and 4 bases from J; bases unmatched to any gene: 8. This CDR3 is 14 amino acids long. This CDR3 reads CSASGRGKTYGYTF. CDR3 coding DNA: TGCAGTGCTAGTGGCAGGGGGAAAACCTATGGCTACACCTTC.

The V gene is TRBV5-5, the J gene TRBJ1-5; TRBD1 is a possible D gene (6 bases). The CDR3 consists of 16 residues. V shed 0 bases and J shed 3 bases, with 13 bases lying between them. Germline V gene lookup returns CDR1 SGHKS and CDR2 YYEKEE (reference sequence). The CDR3 region is CASSLATGKANQPQHF. CDR3 nucleotides: TGTGCCAGCAGCTTGGCCACAGGGAAGGCCAATCAGCCCCAGCATTTT.

The chain's CDR3 is CASGGLREGPQHF. The CDR3 DNA follows: TGCGCCTCCGGGGGTTTGAGGGAAGGGCCCCAGCATTTT. The chain carries TRBV29-1 and TRBJ1-5, with D possibly being TRBD1 (5 bases). Germline V gene lookup returns CDR1 SQVTM and CDR2 ANQGSEA. The CDR3 loop spans 13 amino acids. The entire variable domain, with the rest obtained from reference TRBV29-1 and TRBJ1-5, is as follows: SAVISQKPSRDICQRGTSLTIQCQVDSQVTMMFWYRQQPGQSLTLIATANQGSEATYESGFVIDKFPISRPNLTFSTLTVSNMSPEDSSIYLCASGGLREGPQHFGDGTRLSIL.

This rearrangement joins TRBV15 to TRBJ2-2; D call uncertain. Germline values: CDR1 LNHNV, CDR2 YYDKDF (reference sequence). The V and J ends lost 4 bases and 9 bases respectively, with 18 bases between them. The CDR3 length is 15 residues. CDR3 sequence reads: CATSIIDGVRRELFF. CDR3 in DNA: TGTGCCACCAGCATTATAGACGGAGTGCGGCGGGAGCTGTTTTTT.

The chain employs TRBV10-3 and TRBJ2-7, with 8 bases lining up with TRBD2. This CDR3 has 14 residues. Looked up from germline, CDR1 is ENHRY and CDR2 is SYGVKD. Losses at the gene ends were 6 bases for V and 5 bases for J; bases not matched to a gene: 9. CDR3 coding DNA: TGTGCCATCAGGGCCGGGGGGGTCGGGGACGAGCAGTACGTC. It specifies CAIRAGGVGDEQYV.

The chain uses TRBV18 and TRBJ2-2, with TRBD1 matching over 7 bases. The CDR3 runs to 16 residues. Germline CDR1 and CDR2: KGHSH and LQKENI. V trimming: 5 bases; J trimming: 1 base; junction bases outside the gene matches: 7. CDR3 DNA sequence: TGTGCCAGCTCAGAGTCCGGGACAGAGAACACCGGGGAGCTGTTTTTT. It encodes CASSESGTENTGELFF.